This T cell receptor (beta chain) was identified in a study of blood T cell repertoires in COVID-19. About the research overall: Italy, Spain and the United States were the sources of the convalescent and acute COVID-19 samples. The cDNA or gDNA used as material had been derived from T cells, B-cell-depleted T cells, or PBMCs.

The germline V gene has CDR1 SGHRS and CDR2 YFSETQ. The CDR3 is 14 residues long. The germline V and J ends were trimmed by 2 bases and 4 bases, with 12 bases remaining between them. Per the original data handling: Reference gene primers were amplified, and this amplification served to estimate nucleated cell counts. The method was immunoSEQ multiplex PCR; TCRdb's version includes in-frame clones alone and lacks a portion of them. Clone size and V and J calls were adopted from that table, with D and trimming inferred from the DNA. The sample shows around 140,000 clones, approximately 89% of them seen only once.

The rearrangement joins TRBV5-1 to TRBJ2-5; perhaps TRBD2 as D (7 bases). The clonotype was recovered from a woman aged 50 to 60 with acute or convalescent COVID-19. The sample was peripheral blood. CDR3 sequence: CASSFGGGGETQYF. The CDR3 DNA reads TGCGCCAGCAGCTTCGGGGGCGGGGGAGAGACCCAGTACTTC.